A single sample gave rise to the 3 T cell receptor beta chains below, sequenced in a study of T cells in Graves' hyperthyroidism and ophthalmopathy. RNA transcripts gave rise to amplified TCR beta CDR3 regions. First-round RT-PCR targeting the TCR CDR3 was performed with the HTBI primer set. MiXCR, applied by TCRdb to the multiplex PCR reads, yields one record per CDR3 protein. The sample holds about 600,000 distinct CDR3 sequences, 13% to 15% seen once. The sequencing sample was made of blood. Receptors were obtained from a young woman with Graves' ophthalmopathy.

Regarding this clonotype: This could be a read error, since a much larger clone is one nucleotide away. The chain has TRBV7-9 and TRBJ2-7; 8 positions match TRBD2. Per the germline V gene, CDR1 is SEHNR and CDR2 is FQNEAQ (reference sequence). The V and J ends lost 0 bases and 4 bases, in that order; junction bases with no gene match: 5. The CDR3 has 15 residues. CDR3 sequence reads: CASSLASGGGYEQYF. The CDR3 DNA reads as TGTGCCAGCAGCTTAGCGAGCGGGGGTGGTTACGAGCAGTACTTC.

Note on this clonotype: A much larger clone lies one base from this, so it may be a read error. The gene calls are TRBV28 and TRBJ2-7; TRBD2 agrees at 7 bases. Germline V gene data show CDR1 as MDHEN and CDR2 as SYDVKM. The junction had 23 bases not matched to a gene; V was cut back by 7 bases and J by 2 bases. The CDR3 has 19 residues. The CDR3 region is CASTPAAAGRESPAYEQYF. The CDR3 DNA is TGTGCCAGCACTCCTGCGGCCGCGGGGCGGGAGAGTCCGGCCTACGAGCAGTACTTC.

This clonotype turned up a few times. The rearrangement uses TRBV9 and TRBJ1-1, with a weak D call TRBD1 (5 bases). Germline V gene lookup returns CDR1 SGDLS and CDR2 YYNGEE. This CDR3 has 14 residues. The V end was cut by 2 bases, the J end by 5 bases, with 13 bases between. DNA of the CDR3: TGTGCCAGCAGCGTGGGGGGACGGCCGACTGAAGCTTTCTTT. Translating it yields CASSVGGRPTEAFF. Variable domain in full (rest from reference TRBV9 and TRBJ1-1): DSGVTQTPKHLITATGQRVTLRCSPRSGDLSVYWYQQSLDQGLQFLIQYYNGEERAKGNILERFSAQQFPDLHSELNLSSLELGDSALYFCASSVGGRPTEAFFGQGTRLTVV.